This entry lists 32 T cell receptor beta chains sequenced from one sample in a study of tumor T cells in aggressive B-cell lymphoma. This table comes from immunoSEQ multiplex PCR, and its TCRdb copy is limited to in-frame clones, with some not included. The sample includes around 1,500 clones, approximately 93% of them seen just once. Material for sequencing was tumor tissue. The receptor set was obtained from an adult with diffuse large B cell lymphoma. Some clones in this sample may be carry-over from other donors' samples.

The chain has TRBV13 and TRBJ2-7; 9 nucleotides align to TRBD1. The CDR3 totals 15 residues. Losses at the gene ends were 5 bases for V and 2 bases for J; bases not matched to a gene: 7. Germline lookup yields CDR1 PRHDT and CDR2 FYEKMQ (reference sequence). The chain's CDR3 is CASSKGTGRAYEQYF. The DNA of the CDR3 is TGTGCCAGCAGCAAAGGGACAGGGAGGGCCTACGAGCAGTACTTC.

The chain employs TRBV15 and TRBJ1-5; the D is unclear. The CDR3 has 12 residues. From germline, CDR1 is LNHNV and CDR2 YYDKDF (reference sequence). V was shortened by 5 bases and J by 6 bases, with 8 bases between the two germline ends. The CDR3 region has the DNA TGTGCCACCAGCCGGGATCTTCAGCCCCAGCATTTT. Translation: CATSRDLQPQHF.

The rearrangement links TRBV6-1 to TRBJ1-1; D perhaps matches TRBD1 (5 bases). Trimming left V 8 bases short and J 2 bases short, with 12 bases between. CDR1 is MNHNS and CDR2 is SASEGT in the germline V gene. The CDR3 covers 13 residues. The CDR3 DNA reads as TGTGCCAGCTTTAGGACACCTAACACTGAAGCTTTCTTT. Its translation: CASFRTPNTEAFF.

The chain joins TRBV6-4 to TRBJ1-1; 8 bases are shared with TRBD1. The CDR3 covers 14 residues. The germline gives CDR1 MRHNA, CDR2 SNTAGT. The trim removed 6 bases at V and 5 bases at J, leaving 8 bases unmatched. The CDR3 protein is CASSKQGDGTEAFF. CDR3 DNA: TGTGCCAGCAGCAAACAGGGGGATGGAACTGAAGCTTTCTTT.

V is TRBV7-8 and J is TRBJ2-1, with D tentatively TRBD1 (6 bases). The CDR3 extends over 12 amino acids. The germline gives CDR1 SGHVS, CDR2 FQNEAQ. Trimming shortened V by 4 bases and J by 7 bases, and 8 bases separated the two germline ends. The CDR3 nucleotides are TGTGCCAGCAGCTCGCAGGGGAATGAGCAGTTCTTC. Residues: CASSSQGNEQFF.

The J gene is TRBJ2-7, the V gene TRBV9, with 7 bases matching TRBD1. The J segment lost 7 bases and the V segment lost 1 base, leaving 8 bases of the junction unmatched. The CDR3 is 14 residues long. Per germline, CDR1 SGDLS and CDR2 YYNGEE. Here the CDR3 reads CASSVQGGRGEQYF. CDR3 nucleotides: TGTGCCAGCAGCGTACAAGGGGGCCGGGGTGAGCAGTACTTC.

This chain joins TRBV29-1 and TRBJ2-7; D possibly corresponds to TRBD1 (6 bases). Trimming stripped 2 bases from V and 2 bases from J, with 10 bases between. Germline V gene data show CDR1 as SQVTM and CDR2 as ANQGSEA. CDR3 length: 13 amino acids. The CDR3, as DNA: TGCAGCGTTGAATACGACAGGCCCTACGAGCAGTACTTC. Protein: CSVEYDRPYEQYF.

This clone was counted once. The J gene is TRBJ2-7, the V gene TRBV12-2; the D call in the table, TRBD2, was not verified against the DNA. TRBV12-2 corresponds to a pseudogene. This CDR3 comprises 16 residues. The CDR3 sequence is CASRPPQTSLTYEQYF. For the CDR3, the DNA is TGTGCAAGTCGCCCCCCTCAGACTAGTCTCACCTACGAGCAGTACTTC.

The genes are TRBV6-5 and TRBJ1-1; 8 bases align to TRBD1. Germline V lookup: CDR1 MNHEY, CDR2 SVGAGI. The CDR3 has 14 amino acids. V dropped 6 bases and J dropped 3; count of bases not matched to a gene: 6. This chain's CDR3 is CASRDRALDTEAFF. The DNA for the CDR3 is TGTGCCAGCAGGGACAGGGCCTTGGACACTGAAGCTTTCTTT.

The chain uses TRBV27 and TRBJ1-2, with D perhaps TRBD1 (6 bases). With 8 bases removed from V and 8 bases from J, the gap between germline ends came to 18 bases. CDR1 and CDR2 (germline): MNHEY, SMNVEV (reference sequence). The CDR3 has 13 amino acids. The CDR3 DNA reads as TGTGCCAGCGGATCTTGGGGGCTTAAGGGCTACACCTTC. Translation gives CASGSWGLKGYTF.

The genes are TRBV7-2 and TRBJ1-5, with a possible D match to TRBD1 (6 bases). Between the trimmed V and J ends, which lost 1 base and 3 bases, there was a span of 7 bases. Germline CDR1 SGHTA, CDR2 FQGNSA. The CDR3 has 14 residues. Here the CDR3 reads CASSLGTVNQPQHF. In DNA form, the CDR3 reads TGTGCCAGCAGCTTAGGGACAGTCAATCAGCCCCAGCATTTT.

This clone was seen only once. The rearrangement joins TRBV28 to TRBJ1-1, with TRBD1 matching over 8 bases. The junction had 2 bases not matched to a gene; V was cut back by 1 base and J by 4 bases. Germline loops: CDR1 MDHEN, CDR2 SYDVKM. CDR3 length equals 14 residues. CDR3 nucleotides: TGTGCCAGCAGTTTATTCACAGGGGGCACTGAAGCTTTCTTT. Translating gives CASSLFTGGTEAFF.

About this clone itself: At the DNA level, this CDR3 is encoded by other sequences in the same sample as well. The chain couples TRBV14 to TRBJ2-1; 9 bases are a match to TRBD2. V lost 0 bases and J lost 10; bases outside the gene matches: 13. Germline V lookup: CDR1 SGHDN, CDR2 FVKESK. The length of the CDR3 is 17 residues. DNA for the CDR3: TGTGCCAGCAGCCAAGATCCGCGACTAGCGGCTCATAGGGAGCAGTTCTTC. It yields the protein CASSQDPRLAAHREQFF. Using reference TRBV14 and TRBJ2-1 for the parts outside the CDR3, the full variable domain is EAGVTQFPSHSVIEKGQTVTLRCDPISGHDNLYWYRRVMGKEIKFLLHFVKESKQDESGMPNNRFLAERTGGTYSTLKVQPAELEDSGVYFCASSQDPRLAAHREQFFGPGTRLTVL.

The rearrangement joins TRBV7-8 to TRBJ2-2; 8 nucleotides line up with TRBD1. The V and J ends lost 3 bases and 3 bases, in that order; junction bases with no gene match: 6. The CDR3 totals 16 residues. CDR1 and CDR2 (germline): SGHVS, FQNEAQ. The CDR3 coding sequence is TGTGCCAGCAGCTTTAGGGACAGGAGGGACACCGGGGAGCTGTTTTTT. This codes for CASSFRDRRDTGELFF.

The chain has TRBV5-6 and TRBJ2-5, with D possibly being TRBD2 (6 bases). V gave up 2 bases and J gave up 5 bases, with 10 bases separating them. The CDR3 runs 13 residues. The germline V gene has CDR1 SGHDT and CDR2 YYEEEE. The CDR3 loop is CASSFGGSETQYF. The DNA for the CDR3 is TGTGCCAGCAGCTTCGGGGGATCGGAGACCCAGTACTTC.

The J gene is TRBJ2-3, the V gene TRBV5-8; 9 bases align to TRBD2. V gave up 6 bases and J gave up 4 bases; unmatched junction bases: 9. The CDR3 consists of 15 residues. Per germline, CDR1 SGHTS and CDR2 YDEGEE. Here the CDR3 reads CASTPDLAGSDTQYF. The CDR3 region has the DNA TGTGCCAGCACCCCCGACCTAGCGGGGTCAGATACGCAGTATTTT.

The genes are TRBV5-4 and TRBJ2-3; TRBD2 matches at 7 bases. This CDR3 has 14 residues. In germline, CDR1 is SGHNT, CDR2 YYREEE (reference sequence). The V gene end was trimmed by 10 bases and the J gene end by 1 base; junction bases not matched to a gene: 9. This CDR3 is CAARLAGGTDTQYF. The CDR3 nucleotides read TGTGCCGCAAGGCTCGCGGGGGGCACAGATACGCAGTATTTT. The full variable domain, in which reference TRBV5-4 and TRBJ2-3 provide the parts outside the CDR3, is ETGVTQSPTHLIKTRGQQVTLRCSSQSGHNTVSWYQQALGQGPQFIFQYYREEENGRGNFPPRFSGLQFPNYSSELNVNALELDDSALYLCAARLAGGTDTQYFGPGTRLTVL.

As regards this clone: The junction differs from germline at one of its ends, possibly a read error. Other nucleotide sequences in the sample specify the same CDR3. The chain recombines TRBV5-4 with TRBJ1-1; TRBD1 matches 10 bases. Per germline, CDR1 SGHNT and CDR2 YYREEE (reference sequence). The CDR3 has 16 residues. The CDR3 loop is CASSPTGGKKNTEAFF. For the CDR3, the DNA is TGTGCCAGCAGCCCGACAGGGGGCAAGAAGAACACTGAGGCTTTCTTT.

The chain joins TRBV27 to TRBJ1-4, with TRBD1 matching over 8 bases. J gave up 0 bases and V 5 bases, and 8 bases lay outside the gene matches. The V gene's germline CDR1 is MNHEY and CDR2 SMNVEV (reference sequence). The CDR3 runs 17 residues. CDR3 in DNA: TGTGCCAGCAGTCCCGGCCAGGGGGCAACAACTAATGAAAAACTGTTTTTT. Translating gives CASSPGQGATTNEKLFF.

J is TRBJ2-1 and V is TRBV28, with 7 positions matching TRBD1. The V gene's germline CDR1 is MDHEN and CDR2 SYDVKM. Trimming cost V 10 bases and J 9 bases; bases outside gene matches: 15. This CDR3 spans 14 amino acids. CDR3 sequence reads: CANSPGTEVSEQFF. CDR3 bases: TGTGCCAACTCCCCCGGGACAGAGGTGAGTGAGCAGTTCTTC.

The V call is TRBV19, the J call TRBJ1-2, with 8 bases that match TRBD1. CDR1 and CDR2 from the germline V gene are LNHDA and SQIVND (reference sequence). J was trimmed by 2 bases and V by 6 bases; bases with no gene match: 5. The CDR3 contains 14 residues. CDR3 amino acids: CASSLRQGNYGYTF. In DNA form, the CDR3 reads TGTGCCAGTAGCCTCAGACAGGGGAACTATGGCTACACCTTC.

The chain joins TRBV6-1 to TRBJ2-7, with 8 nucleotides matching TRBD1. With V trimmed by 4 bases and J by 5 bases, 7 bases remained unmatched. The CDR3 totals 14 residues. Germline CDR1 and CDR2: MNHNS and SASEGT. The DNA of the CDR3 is TGTGCCAGCAGTGGAACAGGGGGTCGGAACGAGCAGTACTTC. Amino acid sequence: CASSGTGGRNEQYF.

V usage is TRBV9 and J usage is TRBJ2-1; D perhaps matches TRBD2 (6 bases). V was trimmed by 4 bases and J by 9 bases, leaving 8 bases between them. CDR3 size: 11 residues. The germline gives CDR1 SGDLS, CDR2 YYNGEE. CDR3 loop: CASSPGGEQFF. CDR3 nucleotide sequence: TGTGCCAGCAGCCCCGGGGGTGAGCAGTTCTTC.

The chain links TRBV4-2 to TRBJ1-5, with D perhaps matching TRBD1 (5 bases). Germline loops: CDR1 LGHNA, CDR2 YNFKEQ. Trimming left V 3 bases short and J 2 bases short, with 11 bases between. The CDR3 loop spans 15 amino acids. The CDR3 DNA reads TGTGCCAGCAGCCAGGGGCAGGGCGGCAATCAGCCCCAGCATTTT. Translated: CASSQGQGGNQPQHF.

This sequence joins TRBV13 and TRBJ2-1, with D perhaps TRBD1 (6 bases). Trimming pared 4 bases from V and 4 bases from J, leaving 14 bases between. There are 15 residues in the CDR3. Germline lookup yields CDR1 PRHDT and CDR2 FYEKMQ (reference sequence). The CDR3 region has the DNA TGTGCCAGCAGCTCCTACAGGGTCCGATACAATGAGCAGTTCTTC. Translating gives CASSSYRVRYNEQFF. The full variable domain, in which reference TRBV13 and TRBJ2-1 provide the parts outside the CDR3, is AAGVIQSPRHLIKEKRETATLKCYPIPRHDTVYWYQQGPGQDPQFLISFYEKMQSDKGSIPDRFSAQQFSDYHSELNMSSLELGDSALYFCASSSYRVRYNEQFFGPGTRLTVL.

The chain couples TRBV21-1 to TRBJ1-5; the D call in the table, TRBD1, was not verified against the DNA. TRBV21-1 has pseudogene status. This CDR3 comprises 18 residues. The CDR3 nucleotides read TGTGCCAGCAGCAAAGGGACAGGGGGCCACGTTAGCAATCAGCCCCAGCATTTT. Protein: CASSKGTGGHVSNQPQHF.

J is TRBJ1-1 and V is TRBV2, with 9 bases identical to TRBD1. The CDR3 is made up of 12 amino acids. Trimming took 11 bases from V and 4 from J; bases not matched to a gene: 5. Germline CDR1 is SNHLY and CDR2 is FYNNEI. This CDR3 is CAGQGSGTEAFF. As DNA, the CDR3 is TGTGCCGGACAGGGGTCAGGCACTGAAGCTTTCTTT. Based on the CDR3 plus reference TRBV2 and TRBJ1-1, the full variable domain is EPEVTQTPSHQVTQMGQEVILRCVPISNHLYFYWYRQILGQKVEFLVSFYNNEISEKSEIFDDQFSVERPDGSNFTLKIRSTKLEDSAMYFCAGQGSGTEAFFGQGTRLTVV.

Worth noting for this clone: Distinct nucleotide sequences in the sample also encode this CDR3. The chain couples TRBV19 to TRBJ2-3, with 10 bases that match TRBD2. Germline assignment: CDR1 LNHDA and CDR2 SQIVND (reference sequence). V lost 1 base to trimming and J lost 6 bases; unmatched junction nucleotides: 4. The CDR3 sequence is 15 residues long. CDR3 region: CASSIGLAGGDTQYF. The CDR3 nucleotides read TGTGCCAGTAGTATAGGACTAGCGGGCGGGGATACGCAGTATTTT.

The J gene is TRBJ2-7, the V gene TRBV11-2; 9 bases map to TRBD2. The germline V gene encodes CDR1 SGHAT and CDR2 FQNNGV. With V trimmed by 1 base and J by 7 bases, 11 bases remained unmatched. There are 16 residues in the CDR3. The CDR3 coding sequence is TGTGCCAGCAGCTTAGTGCGCCCGGGACTAGCATGGGAGCAGTACTTC. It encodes CASSLVRPGLAWEQYF.

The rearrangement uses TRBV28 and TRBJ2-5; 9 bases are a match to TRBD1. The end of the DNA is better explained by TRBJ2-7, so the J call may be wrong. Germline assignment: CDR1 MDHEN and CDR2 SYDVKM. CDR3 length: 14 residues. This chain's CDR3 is CASSPTGGLDEQYF. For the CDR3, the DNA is TGTGCCAGCAGCCCTACAGGGGGCTTAGACGAGCAGTACTTC.

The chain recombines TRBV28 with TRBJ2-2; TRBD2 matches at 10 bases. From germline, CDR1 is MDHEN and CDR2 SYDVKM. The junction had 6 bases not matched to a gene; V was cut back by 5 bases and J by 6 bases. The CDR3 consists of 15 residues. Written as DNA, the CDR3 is TGTGCCAGCAGTACACTAGCGGGATTAGCCGGGGAGCTGTTTTTT. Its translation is CASSTLAGLAGELFF.

The CDR3 coding sequence is TGTGCCAGTAGTATCGGGTCCCCAGGACAGAGAGAGACCCAGTACTTC. Translation: CASSIGSPGQRETQYF. The V gene is TRBV19, the J gene TRBJ2-5, with D tentatively TRBD1 (6 bases). This CDR3 region has 16 residues. CDR1 and CDR2 from the germline V gene are LNHDA and SQIVND (reference sequence). Trimming left V 3 bases short and J 4 bases short, with 18 bases between. Drawing the rest from reference TRBV19 and TRBJ2-5, the complete variable domain is DGGITQSPKYLFRKEGQNVTLSCEQNLNHDAMYWYRQDPGQGLRLIYYSQIVNDFQKGDIAEGYSVSREKKESFPLTVTSAQKNPTAFYLCASSIGSPGQRETQYFGPGTRLLVL.